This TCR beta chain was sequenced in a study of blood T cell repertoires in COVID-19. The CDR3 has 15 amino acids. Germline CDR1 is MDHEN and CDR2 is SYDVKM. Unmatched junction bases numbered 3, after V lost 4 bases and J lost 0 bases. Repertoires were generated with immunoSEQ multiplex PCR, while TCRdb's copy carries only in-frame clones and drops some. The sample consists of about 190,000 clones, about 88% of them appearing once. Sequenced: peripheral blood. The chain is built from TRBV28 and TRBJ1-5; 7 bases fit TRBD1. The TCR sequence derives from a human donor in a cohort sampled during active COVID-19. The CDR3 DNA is TGTGCCAGCAGTTCAGGGACAGTTAGCAATCAGCCCCAGCATTTT. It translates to CASSSGTVSNQPQHF.